The next 18 T cell receptor beta chains were all read from a single sample in a study of OX40 agonist ivuxolimab in advanced cancers. Clones were sequenced by immunoSEQ multiplex PCR, and TCRdb holds only the in-frame ones, with some missing. The table lists 71,000 or so clones, more than 85% of them singletons. Sequencing was performed on CD4+ or CD8+ T cells sorted from blood, taken in a trial of the OX40 agonist ivuxolimab. These receptors were collected from an adult with an advanced solid tumor such as melanoma, head and neck, liver or kidney cancer.

The chain employs TRBV21-1 and TRBJ1-5; TRBD1, the table's D call, was not compared with the DNA. TRBV21-1 is a known pseudogene. This CDR3 is built from 16 residues. Written as DNA, the CDR3 is TGTGCCAGCAGGGTCCAATTACATTGGCATCATCAGCCCCAGCATTTT. Amino acids: CASRVQLHWHHQPQHF.

This chain's CDR3 is CASSLPLAGSTDTQYF. The CDR3 DNA reads as TGTGCCAGCAGCTTACCACTAGCGGGAAGCACAGATACGCAGTATTTT. The V and J genes are TRBV7-9 and TRBJ2-3; TRBD2 matches 10 bases. Trimming took 2 bases from V and 0 from J; bases not matched to a gene: 2. Germline CDR1 is SEHNR and CDR2 is FQNEAQ (reference sequence). The CDR3 extends over 16 amino acids.

CDR3 protein: CASSRGWGSYEQYF. The DNA for the CDR3 is TGTGCCAGCAGCCGCGGGTGGGGTTCCTACGAGCAGTACTTC. The chain recombines TRBV5-4 with TRBJ2-7, with a possible D match to TRBD2 (5 bases). Looked up from germline, CDR1 is SGHNT and CDR2 is YYREEE (reference sequence). This CDR3 region has 14 residues. Deletions cut 4 bases from V and 1 base from J, with 12 bases between.

The chain links TRBV6-1 to TRBJ1-3, with TRBD1 as a possible D gene (5 bases). The germline gives CDR1 MNHNS, CDR2 SASEGT. The V and J ends lost 4 bases and 8 bases respectively, with 6 bases between them. There are 11 residues in the CDR3. Here the CDR3 DNA reads TGTGCCAGCAGTGTGGGGGACACCATATATTTT. It translates to CASSVGDTIYF.

This chain links TRBV2 with TRBJ2-5, with TRBD1 matching over 9 bases. The CDR3 is 15 amino acids. With V trimmed by 4 bases and J by 5 bases, 8 bases remained unmatched. Germline CDR1 is SNHLY and CDR2 is FYNNEI. The CDR3 region is CASSVHRGRGETQYF. As DNA, the CDR3 is TGTGCCAGCAGTGTTCACAGGGGGCGGGGGGAGACCCAGTACTTC.

This chain links TRBV14 with TRBJ1-1; D is perhaps TRBD1 (6 bases). The V gene's germline CDR1 is SGHDN and CDR2 FVKESK. The CDR3 sequence is 16 residues long. Trimming stripped 5 bases from V and 2 bases from J, with 18 bases between. CDR3 sequence reads: CASSGGPSFRNTEAFF. The CDR3, as DNA: TGTGCCAGCAGCGGGGGGCCATCCTTCCGAAACACTGAAGCTTTCTTT.

This chain connects TRBV6-1 to TRBJ2-1; 8 positions agree with TRBD2. CDR1 is MNHNS and CDR2 is SASEGT in the germline V gene. V lost 4 bases to trimming and J lost 5 bases; unmatched junction nucleotides: 7. The CDR3 is 15 amino acids. In nucleotides, the CDR3 is TGTGCCAGCAGTGCACGGGAGGGCCGTGACAATGAGCAGTTCTTC. Amino acids: CASSAREGRDNEQFF.

This clone was observed a handful of times. The chain links TRBV29-1 to TRBJ1-1; D perhaps matches TRBD1 (5 bases). CDR1 is SQVTM, CDR2 ANQGSEA, per germline. V dropped 8 bases and J dropped 3 bases, with 16 bases sitting between them. The CDR3 has 13 residues. Here the CDR3 reads CSPPGIGDTEAFF. The DNA for the CDR3 is TGCAGCCCGCCAGGGATTGGGGACACTGAAGCTTTCTTT. Drawing the rest from reference TRBV29-1 and TRBJ1-1, the complete variable domain is SAVISQKPSRDICQRGTSLTIQCQVDSQVTMMFWYRQQPGQSLTLIATANQGSEATYESGFVIDKFPISRPNLTFSTLTVSNMSPEDSSIYLCSPPGIGDTEAFFGQGTRLTVV.

This chain uses TRBV27 with TRBJ2-1, with 10 bases identical to TRBD2. Germline lookup yields CDR1 MNHEY and CDR2 SMNVEV (reference sequence). V lost 2 bases, J lost 4 bases, and 8 bases stayed unmatched. The CDR3 is made up of 17 amino acids. The CDR3 nucleotides read TGTGCCAGCAGTTTAGATCACAGCGGGGGGGATTACAATGAGCAGTTCTTC. It translates to CASSLDHSGGDYNEQFF.

V usage is TRBV13 and J usage is TRBJ2-3; D uncertain. Looked up from germline, CDR1 is PRHDT and CDR2 is FYEKMQ (reference sequence). Deletions cut 6 bases from V and 0 bases from J, with 10 bases between. This CDR3 contains 14 residues. The CDR3 nucleotides read TGTGCCAGCAGTTCGGCCCACAGCACAGATACGCAGTATTTT. Translation: CASSSAHSTDTQYF.

Written as DNA, the CDR3 is TGTGCCAGCAGCTGGGGACTGAACACTGAAGCTTTCTTT. It encodes CASSWGLNTEAFF. The J gene is TRBJ1-1, the V gene TRBV5-5; D might be TRBD1 (5 bases). The V end lost 3 bases, the J end lost 0 bases, and 6 bases lay between the germline ends. The CDR3 sequence is 13 residues long. Germline CDR1 reads SGHKS; CDR2 reads YYEKEE (reference sequence).

V usage is TRBV7-6 and J usage is TRBJ2-2; D remains ambiguous. Germline assignment: CDR1 SGHVS and CDR2 FNYEAQ. V shed 8 bases and J shed 6 bases, with 4 bases lying between them. The CDR3 covers 10 residues. The CDR3 region has the DNA TGTGCCAGCGGTTCCGGGGAGCTGTTTTTT. Encoded protein: CASGSGELFF.

The chain combines TRBV2 with TRBJ1-5; unclear D gene. The V end was cut by 5 bases, the J end by 4 bases, with 9 bases between. This CDR3 has 13 residues. Per the germline V gene, CDR1 is SNHLY and CDR2 is FYNNEI. This chain's CDR3 is CASSTQTNQPQHF. In DNA form, the CDR3 reads TGTGCCAGCAGTACCCAGACGAATCAGCCCCAGCATTTT. The variable domain in full, completed from reference TRBV2 and TRBJ1-5, reads EPEVTQTPSHQVTQMGQEVILRCVPISNHLYFYWYRQILGQKVEFLVSFYNNEISEKSEIFDDQFSVERPDGSNFTLKIRSTKLEDSAMYFCASSTQTNQPQHFGDGTRLSIL.

This clone was seen only once. The chain joins TRBV7-9 to TRBJ2-1, with 7 bases that match TRBD2. J lost 5 bases, V lost 1 base, and 2 bases had no gene match. CDR3 length: 14 amino acids. Germline CDR1 SEHNR, CDR2 FQNEAQ (reference sequence). The CDR3 region has the DNA TGTGCCAGCAGCTTAGGAGGGACTAACAATGAGCAGTTCTTC. Encoded protein: CASSLGGTNNEQFF.

The V and J genes are TRBV4-2 and TRBJ2-3; 16 bases map to TRBD2. V was clipped by 1 base and J by 2 bases; unmatched bases: 3. The CDR3 consists of 18 residues. The germline V gene encodes CDR1 LGHNA and CDR2 YNFKEQ. The CDR3 nucleotides are TGTGCCAGCAGCCAAGTGGGGACTAGCGGGAGGGCCACAGATACGCAGTATTTT. Encoded protein: CASSQVGTSGRATDTQYF.

The chain recombines TRBV15 with TRBJ2-3; 7 bases are a match to TRBD2. Germline V gene lookup returns CDR1 LNHNV and CDR2 YYDKDF (reference sequence). V was pared by 2 bases and J by 0 bases, with 5 bases of the junction left unmatched. The CDR3 is 16 residues long. The DNA for the CDR3 is TGTGCCACCAGCAGATTCAGAGCGGGGAGCACAGATACGCAGTATTTT. This translates into CATSRFRAGSTDTQYF.

This clone has only one observation. The chain joins TRBV13 to TRBJ1-2; 7 bases line up with TRBD1. CDR1 and CDR2 from the germline V gene are PRHDT and FYEKMQ (reference sequence). V dropped 5 bases and J dropped 5; count of bases not matched to a gene: 8. CDR3 length: 14 amino acids. CDR3 protein: CASSPRDSRYGYTF. The CDR3 nucleotides are TGTGCCAGCAGCCCCCGGGACAGTAGGTATGGCTACACCTTC.

The rearrangement uses TRBV2 and TRBJ2-7; TRBD2 is a possible D gene (7 bases). The germline V gene encodes CDR1 SNHLY and CDR2 FYNNEI. This CDR3 contains 13 residues. Trimming stripped 2 bases from V and 6 bases from J, with 11 bases between. The CDR3: CASSERGGGEQYF. Here the CDR3 DNA reads TGTGCCAGCAGTGAAAGGGGGGGCGGCGAGCAGTACTTC.